Sequencing of this T cell receptor (beta chain) was carried out in a study of cytomegalovirus exposure and HLA in healthy donors. This clone was seen a single time. Use of 60 Vbeta and 13 Jbeta primers characterized the PCR. TCRdb's copy holds only in-frame clones and misses some; the assay was immunoSEQ multiplex PCR. The sample lists about 140,000 clones; roughly 65% were seen once. The receptor's source is a woman in her twenties or thirties in good health and CMV-seronegative. The sequenced sample consisted of PBMCs.

The CDR3 loop reads CAWTIAGTDTQYF. CDR3 nucleotide sequence: TGTGCCTGGACGATAGCGGGAACAGATACGCAGTATTTT. The chain joins TRBV30 to TRBJ2-3; 8 nucleotides match TRBD2. V was clipped by 4 bases and J by 3 bases; unmatched bases: 3. The germline V gene encodes CDR1 GTSNPN and CDR2 SVGIG (reference sequence). The CDR3 has 13 residues.